A single sample is the source of the 18 T cell receptor beta chains below, sequenced in a study of identical twins. TCRdb re-derived calls from the 5' RACE reads in MiXCR, one entry per CDR3 protein. The sample yields 690,000 or so distinct CDR3 sequences, approximately 9% seen once. The same sample was also studied in work on yellow fever vaccine responses in identical twins.

Sequencing used PBMCs. The source is a woman aged 18-30 years in good health.

The chain combines TRBV5-6 with TRBJ2-7; no reliable D call. Germline values: CDR1 SGHDT, CDR2 YYEEEE. The CDR3 is made up of 16 amino acids. V was clipped by 4 bases and J by 2 bases, with 19 bases between them. The CDR3 bases are TGTGCCAGCAGCCCCAAAGCCCGGTCTATTCCCTACGAGCAGTACTTC. Its translation is CASSPKARSIPYEQYF.

This clonotype was seen many times. The V gene is TRBV2, the J gene TRBJ1-1; perhaps TRBD1 as D (5 bases). The V and J ends lost 7 bases and 5 bases respectively, with 8 bases between them. From germline, CDR1 is SNHLY and CDR2 FYNNEI. The CDR3 runs 11 residues. CDR3 sequence reads: CASNEGTEAFF. In DNA, the CDR3 is TGTGCCAGCAACGAGGGGACTGAAGCTTTCTTT.

At least ten counts were recorded for this clonotype. V gene TRBV5-5 combines with J gene TRBJ2-3; the match to TRBD2 covers 10 bases. The CDR3 covers 16 residues. J lost 2 bases, V lost 7 bases, and 10 bases had no gene match. Germline V gene lookup returns CDR1 SGHKS and CDR2 YYEKEE (reference sequence). In DNA form, the CDR3 reads TGTGCCAGCGGATTACCGGGACTAGCGATCACAGATACGCAGTATTTT. Its translation: CASGLPGLAITDTQYF.

At least ten counts were recorded for this clonotype. The chain is built from TRBV20-1 and TRBJ2-5; tentative D call: TRBD1 (5 bases). CDR3 length equals 17 residues. From germline, CDR1 is DFQATT and CDR2 SNEGSKA (reference sequence). Trimming took off 1 base at V and 1 base at J, with 19 bases between the two ends. The CDR3 DNA follows: TGCAGTGCTAGAGGGGCAGGGTTAATCAGTATCCAAGAGACCCAGTACTTC. It is translated as CSARGAGLISIQETQYF.

This clonotype was counted a few times. The V and J genes are TRBV6-2 or TRBV6-3 and TRBJ2-1, with 8 bases aligning to TRBD1. Germline CDR1 is MNHEY and CDR2 is SVGEGT. This CDR3 contains 14 residues. V shed 7 bases and J 8 bases; nucleotides not matched to a gene: 10. CDR3 loop: CASTAAGGFDEQFF. For the CDR3, the DNA is TGTGCCAGCACCGCGGCAGGGGGCTTCGATGAGCAGTTCTTC.

The CDR3 DNA reads as TGTGCCAGCAGCCTTCTCGGTGGCAAGAGCTCCTACGAGCAGTACTTC. This translates into CASSLLGGKSSYEQYF. The genes are TRBV7-9 and TRBJ2-7; D is ambiguous. CDR3 length: 16 amino acids. V was trimmed by 5 bases and J by 0 bases, leaving 17 bases between them. Germline lookup yields CDR1 SEHNR and CDR2 FQNEAQ (reference sequence).

This clonotype has more than one count but fewer than ten. CDR3 coding DNA: TGTGCCAGCAGTTCGCCGGTTCAGGTAGACGAGCAGTACTTC. Amino acid sequence: CASSSPVQVDEQYF. V is TRBV28 and J is TRBJ2-7; no clear D gene. The CDR3 is made up of 14 amino acids. Trimming took off 4 bases at V and 5 bases at J, with 15 bases between the two ends. From germline, CDR1 is MDHEN and CDR2 SYDVKM.

V usage is TRBV7-2 and J usage is TRBJ2-3; TRBD1 matches 7 bases. The CDR3 is made up of 15 amino acids. Per germline, CDR1 SGHTA and CDR2 FQGNSA. V shed 5 bases and J 5 bases; nucleotides not matched to a gene: 10. The chain's CDR3 is CASSRRTGRIDTQYF. CDR3 DNA: TGTGCCAGCAGCCGACGGACAGGACGTATAGATACGCAGTATTTT.

This clonotype turned up a few times. The rearrangement links TRBV7-9 to TRBJ2-7; TRBD2 agrees at 10 bases. Losses at the gene ends were 7 bases for V and 5 bases for J; bases not matched to a gene: 8. Germline V gene lookup returns CDR1 SEHNR and CDR2 FQNEAQ (reference sequence). The CDR3 covers 14 residues. CDR3 sequence: CASTPAGGPDEQYF. CDR3 in DNA: TGTGCCAGCACCCCAGCGGGAGGGCCGGACGAGCAGTACTTC. Together with reference TRBV7-9 and TRBJ2-7, the CDR3 gives the full variable domain: DTGVSQNPRHKITKRGQNVTFRCDPISEHNRLYWYRQTLGQGPEFLTYFQNEAQLEKSRLLSDRFSAERPKGSFSTLEIQRTEQGDSAMYLCASTPAGGPDEQYFGPGTRLTVT.

The chain uses TRBV28 and TRBJ2-7; 8 bases line up with TRBD1. CDR3 length: 18 amino acids. V shed 2 bases and J 6 bases; nucleotides not matched to a gene: 18. Germline CDR1 is MDHEN and CDR2 is SYDVKM. The CDR3 DNA follows: TGTGCCAGCAGTTTAGAACCCTTCGACAGGGGCCCCCGAGGCGAGCAGTACTTC. Its protein is CASSLEPFDRGPRGEQYF. Variable domain in full (rest from reference TRBV28 and TRBJ2-7): DVKVTQSSRYLVKRTGEKVFLECVQDMDHENMFWYRQDPGLGLRLIYFSYDVKMKEKGDIPEGYSVSREKKERFSLILESASTNQTSMYLCASSLEPFDRGPRGEQYFGPGTRLTVT.

The rearrangement uses TRBV11-2 and TRBJ2-3, with 7 positions matching TRBD1. CDR1 SGHAT and CDR2 FQNNGV come from the germline V gene. J gave up 0 bases and V 5 bases, and 14 bases lay outside the gene matches. CDR3 length equals 18 residues. CDR3 bases: TGTGCCAGCAGCCCGGGACAGACCTCGTTTCAGAGCACAGATACGCAGTATTTT. Translation gives CASSPGQTSFQSTDTQYF.

This clonotype was observed at least ten times. The chain recombines TRBV18 with TRBJ2-7, with 9 positions matching TRBD1. The CDR3 spans 14 residues. V shed 3 bases, J shed 5 bases, and the junction held 5 bases outside the gene matches. The germline V gene has CDR1 KGHSH and CDR2 LQKENI. The CDR3 DNA is TGTGCCAGCTCACCGGGACAGGGTACCCACGAGCAGTACTTC. This sequence encodes CASSPGQGTHEQYF.

There are many counts of this clonotype. The V call is TRBV9, the J call TRBJ2-6; D remains ambiguous. Trimming stripped 3 bases from V and 1 base from J, with 5 bases between. The germline V gene has CDR1 SGDLS and CDR2 YYNGEE. The CDR3 loop spans 14 amino acids. The CDR3 DNA reads as TGTGCCAGCAGCGCCTTATCTGGGGCCAACGTCCTGACTTTC. This sequence encodes CASSALSGANVLTF. The variable domain in full, completed from reference TRBV9 and TRBJ2-6, reads DSGVTQTPKHLITATGQRVTLRCSPRSGDLSVYWYQQSLDQGLQFLIQYYNGEERAKGNILERFSAQQFPDLHSELNLSSLELGDSALYFCASSALSGANVLTFGAGSRLTVL.

This clonotype showed up just a few times. V usage is TRBV6-1 and J usage is TRBJ2-6, with D uncertain. V lost 5 bases to trimming and J lost 4 bases, with 6 bases between them. The germline V gene has CDR1 MNHNS and CDR2 SASEGT. The CDR3 consists of 13 residues. The CDR3 loop reads CASSNLGANVLTF. In DNA form, the CDR3 reads TGTGCCAGCAGTAATCTGGGGGCCAACGTCCTGACTTTC.

This clonotype was picked up a small number of times. The J gene is TRBJ2-1, the V gene TRBV7-9; 8 bases agree with TRBD2. Trimming cost V 6 bases and J 3 bases; bases outside gene matches: 7. Germline values: CDR1 SEHNR, CDR2 FQNEAQ (reference sequence). CDR3 length: 15 amino acids. This chain's CDR3 is CASSISGISYNEQFF. In nucleotides, the CDR3 is TGTGCCAGCAGTATTAGCGGGATCAGCTACAATGAGCAGTTCTTC.

This clonotype has more than one count but fewer than ten. The chain links TRBV20-1 to TRBJ2-7, with 11 bases fitting TRBD2. Trimming removed 1 base from V and 5 bases from J; junction bases left unmatched: 4. This CDR3 is built from 14 residues. The germline gives CDR1 DFQATT, CDR2 SNEGSKA (reference sequence). In nucleotides, the CDR3 is TGCAGTGCTAGAGCTAGCGGGAGGTCGAACGAGCAGTACTTC. Its translation: CSARASGRSNEQYF.

The chain combines TRBV6-1 with TRBJ2-1, with D possibly being TRBD1 (6 bases). CDR1 and CDR2 from the germline V gene are MNHNS and SASEGT. The CDR3 length is 13 residues. Between the trimmed V and J ends, which lost 6 bases and 5 bases, there was a span of 11 bases. CDR3 nucleotide sequence: TGTGCCAGCAGCATTCGGACAGACAATGAGCAGTTCTTC. Translation: CASSIRTDNEQFF.

The chain is built from TRBV20-1 and TRBJ2-1; D gene ambiguous. Deletions cut 5 bases from V and 8 bases from J, with 16 bases between. Germline V gene data show CDR1 as DFQATT and CDR2 as SNEGSKA (reference sequence). The CDR3 covers 13 residues. The chain's CDR3 is CSAVGFLGDEQFF. The CDR3 nucleotides read TGCAGTGCTGTAGGGTTTTTAGGTGATGAGCAGTTCTTC.